The sequence of this TCR beta chain was determined in a study of cytomegalovirus exposure and HLA in healthy donors. Study summary: When fewer than 500 donors were genotyped, roughly 82% of them were found to fall in the Caucasian-associated ancestry cluster. Study-wide results and limits: With DRB1 most and HLA-C fewest, TCR association rates differed between HLA loci in a later analysis. What a later analysis showed was that several of the most significant clusters appeared linked to common viral pathogens. Reportedly, a later analysis found an Asian-associated ancestry cluster had fewer N-insertions than the approximately 700-donor mean.

The PCR used 60 Vbeta and 13 Jbeta primers. Libraries were prepared by immunoSEQ multiplex PCR; TCRdb keeps only in-frame clonotypes and omits some of them. The sample has 100,000 to 150,000 clones, 75% to 90% seen once. Looked up from germline, CDR1 is SGHVS and CDR2 is FQNEAQ. The CDR3 loop spans 15 amino acids. The J segment lost 2 bases and the V segment lost 5 bases, leaving 9 bases of the junction unmatched. A word on this clone: The target antigen is unknown.

The chain uses TRBV7-8 and TRBJ2-7, with TRBD1 identical over 7 bases. Sample: PBMCs. The TCR was taken from a man aged 35-49 years in good health and CMV-seronegative. CDR3 bases: TGTGCCAGCAGCCCACGACAGGGACCGACCTACGAGCAGTACTTC. This sequence encodes CASSPRQGPTYEQYF.